These 4 T cell receptor beta chains came from one sample sequenced in a study of PD-1 blockade in classical Hodgkin lymphoma. Every patient relapsed after autologous stem cell transplantation, and brentuximab vedotin exposure varied. Sequencing used immunoSEQ multiplex PCR; TCRdb keeps in-frame clones, though not all of them. The profile shows over 20,000 clones, 80% of them singletons. This specimen consisted of peripheral blood mononuclear cells (PBMCs), obtained at baseline. The origin of the receptors is a human donor with classical Hodgkin lymphoma.

This clone was counted only a few times. J is TRBJ1-5 and V is TRBV6-1; D not certain. Trimming shortened V by 8 bases and J by 5 bases, and 10 bases separated the two germline ends. This CDR3 has 12 residues. The germline CDR1 and CDR2 sequences are MNHNS and SASEGT. CDR3: CASCFGDQPQHF. The CDR3 DNA reads TGTGCCAGCTGTTTCGGCGATCAGCCCCAGCATTTT.

This chain uses TRBV19 with TRBJ2-5; D remains unclear. CDR3 length equals 13 residues. The germline gives CDR1 LNHDA, CDR2 SQIVND (reference sequence). V lost 6 bases and J lost 1, with 9 bases in between. The CDR3 sequence: CASSPVSQETQYF. The CDR3 nucleotides read TGTGCCAGTAGCCCCGTGTCCCAAGAGACCCAGTACTTC.

This chain uses TRBV10-2 with TRBJ1-2, with a tentative D call TRBD1 (5 bases). This CDR3 has 13 amino acids. CDR1 and CDR2 (germline): WSHSY, SAAADI. V was shortened by 6 bases and J by 0 bases, with 8 bases between the two germline ends. CDR3 sequence: CASRDTSNYGYTF. The CDR3 DNA sequence: TGCGCCAGCAGGGACACATCTAACTATGGCTACACCTTC.

The chain combines TRBV5-6 with TRBJ2-6, with D tentatively TRBD1 (6 bases). The CDR3 loop spans 17 amino acids. The ends were cut back, 5 bases at V and 1 base at J, with 16 bases in the middle. Germline CDR1 and CDR2: SGHDT and YYEEEE. DNA of the CDR3: TGTGCCAGCAGTTGGGGGCAGGGATGGTCTGGGGCCAACGTCCTGACTTTC. Translation gives CASSWGQGWSGANVLTF.